The source of this TCR beta chain is a study of blood T cell repertoires in COVID-19. Study processing details: Estimation of nucleated cell counts was performed using reference gene primer amplification. Using immunoSEQ multiplex PCR, the repertoire was profiled, and TCRdb retains in-frame clones only, with some absent. The D gene and trimming were derived from the DNA, and the V and J assignments and clone size from that table. This sample has 200,000 or so clones, with more than 70% found just once. In Seattle, patients joined the study during active infection and were tracked longitudinally. Germline V gives CDR1 SGHRS, CDR2 YFSETQ. Trimming pared 0 bases from V and 5 bases from J, leaving 14 bases between. This CDR3 region has 15 residues.

The sequenced sample consisted of peripheral blood. The source of this sequence is a man aged 50-60 years with COVID-19, enrolled during active disease. The rearrangement links TRBV5-1 to TRBJ1-2, with D perhaps TRBD1 (5 bases). The CDR3 protein is CASSLGSGKGYGYTF. The CDR3 region has the DNA TGCGCCAGCAGCTTGGGATCAGGGAAAGGGTATGGCTACACCTTC.